This T cell receptor beta chain was found in a study of shared clonotypes between healthy human individuals. Method: immunoSEQ multiplex PCR; TCRdb's copy keeps in-frame clones and lacks some. The sample lists almost 700,000 clones, 92% occurring once. General observations from the study: The study's rarefaction showed incomplete sorted-subset sequencing despite large depth. For naive CD4 cells, 5% to 6.5% of clonotypes were shared across four donors.

Germline assignment: CDR1 LNHDA and CDR2 SQIVND (reference sequence). The CDR3 contains 15 residues. Between the trimmed V and J ends, which lost 0 bases and 1 base, there was a span of 10 bases. Of note for this clone: Its antigen is still unknown.

CD45RO-negative cells were positively selected for CCR7, leaving out terminally differentiated effector memory CD45RA+ cells. The TCR comes from a man aged 25 to 40 in good health. The chain uses TRBV19 and TRBJ2-7, with D maybe TRBD1 (5 bases). Sequenced sample: naive CD8+ T cells sorted from blood. The CDR3 is CASSIEGVPSYEQYF. The CDR3 nucleotides read TGTGCCAGTAGTATAGAAGGGGTTCCATCCTACGAGCAGTACTTC.